The T cell receptor beta chain described here comes from a study of cytomegalovirus exposure and HLA in healthy donors. Whole-study findings and limits: It was reported in a later analysis that an Asian-associated ancestry cluster showed fewer N-insertions than the roughly 670-donor mean.

The PCR made use of 60 Vbeta and 13 Jbeta primers. Measured with immunoSEQ multiplex PCR; TCRdb has only the in-frame clones, and not every one. Of some 130,000 clones listed, 75% to 80% are singletons. This clone has only a few counts. Its specificity is not known. The CDR3 loop spans 13 amino acids. Germline lookup yields CDR1 SNHLY and CDR2 FYNNEI. V was trimmed by 6 bases and J by 7 bases, leaving 12 bases between them. This receptor was taken from a woman in her sixties in good health and CMV-seronegative. Material: PBMCs. The V and J genes are TRBV2 and TRBJ2-2, with D possibly matching TRBD2 (6 bases). The CDR3 loop is CASRVERVGELFF. The CDR3 bases are TGTGCCAGCAGGGTAGAGCGGGTCGGGGAGCTGTTTTTT.